This record covers a single TCR beta chain. The CDR3 sequence is 15 residues long. The V gene end was trimmed by 6 bases and the J gene end by 4 bases; junction bases not matched to a gene: 10. Germline loops: CDR1 LNHDA, CDR2 SQIVND (reference sequence). These data originate in a study of T cell changes during pregnancy in multiple sclerosis. Only in-frame clones appear in the TCRdb table, and some are missing; sequencing was by immunoSEQ multiplex PCR. The sample has 40,000 to 55,000 clones, more than 85% seen once. The receptor's source is a female donor with multiple sclerosis, enrolled in a pregnancy study. The chain joins TRBV19 to TRBJ2-3; 7 nucleotides match TRBD1. The input for sequencing was CD8+ T cells from peripheral blood mononuclear cells, taken after pregnancy. The CDR3 coding sequence is TGTGCCAGTAGCGACCTACAGGGGCCCCCAGATACGCAGTATTTT. Translated: CASSDLQGPPDTQYF.